A selection of T cell receptor beta chains follows, all from one sample in a study of blood T cell repertoires in COVID-19. Generated by immunoSEQ multiplex PCR, the TCRdb table keeps only in-frame clones and is missing some. The top ten clones hold less than 2% of a sample with about 410,000 clones, 89% of them seen once. Sequenced sample: peripheral blood. These receptors were obtained from a woman aged 40 to 50 with COVID-19, enrolled during active disease. CDR3s include the opening cysteine and the closing phenylalanine or tryptophan. A D gene is named only where the DNA matches it firmly. Some rows mark clone size as missing; the rest say once, few, many or name a class of expanded clone.

size,D,V,J,length,DNA,CDR3
NA,NA,TRBV11-2,TRBJ1-2,15,TGTGCCAGCAGCTTAAACCCAACAGACCCGGATGGCTACACCTTC,CASSLNPTDPDGYTF
NA,NA,TRBV15,TRBJ1-4,18,TGTGCCACCAGCAGAGATAGCCCCCTCGGGGGACGGGGTGAAAAACTGTTTTTT,CATSRDSPLGGRGEKLFF
once,TRBD2,TRBV7-2,TRBJ2-4,13,TGTGCCAGCAGCCAGAGCGGGAGCAACATTCAGTACTTC,CASSQSGSNIQYF
NA,NA,TRBV27,TRBJ1-6,15,TGTGCCAGCAGTTCAGTTCGCTCCTATAATTCACCCCTCCACTTT,CASSSVRSYNSPLHF
NA,TRBD1,TRBV15,TRBJ2-3,17,TGTGCCACCAGCAGAGAATCTGGTAGGGGGCGGTGGGATACGCAGTATTTT,CATSRESGRGRWDTQYF
NA,NA,TRBV5-1,TRBJ1-1,14,TGCGCCAGCAGCTTGGCGCAGGGTAGGCCTGAAGCTTTCTTT,CASSLAQGRPEAFF
NA,TRBD2,TRBV27,TRBJ2-1,22,TGTGCCAGCAGTTTACCACCCGGGACTAGCGGGACCTTGCGGAGCTCCTACAATGAGCAGTTCTTC,CASSLPPGTSGTLRSSYNEQFF
few,NA,TRBV6-4,TRBJ2-3,13,TGTGCCAGCAGTGCCAGGGAGGCAGATACGCAGTATTTT,CASSAREADTQYF
once,NA,TRBV14,TRBJ1-2,13,TGTGCCAGCAGCCGTCTTCGGGAGAGTGGCTACACCTTC,CASSRLRESGYTF
NA,TRBD1,TRBV11-3,TRBJ1-1,12,TGTGCCAGCAGCTTCCAGGGGGCGCGGGCTTTCTTT,CASSFQGARAFF
few,NA,TRBV2,TRBJ1-6,13,TGTGCCAGCAGTGCAGGGGTTAATTCACCCCTCCACTTT,CASSAGVNSPLHF
NA,TRBD1,TRBV29-1,TRBJ1-1,13,TGCAGCGTTCAGACAGGGGGCTCGACTGAAGCTTTCTTT,CSVQTGGSTEAFF
NA,TRBD1,TRBV30,TRBJ2-7,13,TGTGCCTGGAGCCGGCAGGGGGTAAACGAGCAGTACTTC,CAWSRQGVNEQYF
few,TRBD1,TRBV4-2,TRBJ2-2,14,TGTGCCAGCAGCGGGACAGGCTCTGACGGGGAGCTGTTTTTT,CASSGTGSDGELFF
NA,NA,TRBV9,TRBJ1-1,18,TGTGCCAGCAGCGTAGACTTAACCGGGACGGGGGTAAACACTGAAGCTTTCTTT,CASSVDLTGTGVNTEAFF
NA,NA,TRBV21-1,TRBJ1-5,14,TGTGCCAGCAGGCGACAGGGGGCAGGTGAGCCCCAGCATTTT,CASRRQGAGEPQHF
NA,NA,TRBV28,TRBJ1-3,14,TGTGCCAGCAGGCCGCAGGACTCTGGAAACACCATATATTTT,CASRPQDSGNTIYF
NA,NA,TRBV11-2,TRBJ1-2,13,TGTGCCAGCAGCTTAGAGGCAGTTGGCGGCTACACCTTC,CASSLEAVGGYTF
NA,TRBD1,TRBV5-1,TRBJ2-1,15,TGCGCCAGCAGCCCCATCGGGACAGGGCGGAATGAGCAGTTCTTC,CASSPIGTGRNEQFF
NA,TRBD1,TRBV12-3/TRBV12-4,TRBJ1-6,13,TGTGCCAGCAGTTTACAGGGGGATTCACCCCTCCACTTT,CASSLQGDSPLHF
once,NA,TRBV5-4,TRBJ1-2,14,TGTGCCAGCACGCAAAACGGGGTTAACTATGGCTACACCTTC,CASTQNGVNYGYTF
NA,NA,TRBV11-1,TRBJ2-2,14,TGTGCCAGCAGCACACGCAGGGATGTCGGGGAGCTGTTTTTT,CASSTRRDVGELFF
NA,NA,TRBV18,TRBJ1-2,14,TGTGCCAGCTCACCACTTTCTTCGGACAGTGGCTACACCTTC,CASSPLSSDSGYTF
NA,NA,TRBV5-1,TRBJ1-1,13,TGCGCCAGCAGCTTGGGGGGGCATACTGAAGCTTTCTTT,CASSLGGHTEAFF